In its sample, the clone carrying this T cell receptor (beta chain) was seen a few times. The data stem from a study of beta chain features in type 1 diabetes. The ends were cut back, 2 bases at V and 5 bases at J, with 14 bases in the middle. Per germline, CDR1 SNHLY and CDR2 FYNNEI. This CDR3 has 15 residues. Sequenced material consisted of expressed TCRB transcripts (all of the isolated RNA was reverse transcribed). Only in-frame clones appear in the TCRdb table, and some are missing; sequencing was by immunoSEQ multiplex PCR. The data show some 40,000 clones, with roughly 49% seen just once and 0.65% to 0.8% held by the top ten.

This TCR was recovered from a woman aged 18 to 35 in good health. This chain links TRBV2 with TRBJ2-3; D is perhaps TRBD1 (6 bases). Sample: central memory CD4+ T cells from blood. CDR3 nucleotides: TGTGCCAGCAGTGAAAGACAGGTTGGATTAGATACGCAGTATTTT. Protein product: CASSERQVGLDTQYF.